This record covers a single TCR beta chain. The sample holds a few counts of this clonotype. This receptor's antigen is unknown. Base qualities are missing; no much larger clone stands one base away. This sample was included in a study of molecular identifiers for immune sequencing clone quantification (dated by TCRdb to 2017 to 2018). For context, the study as a whole: For a replicate experiment, RNA from around 18,000 or 91,000 naive CD8 T cells was divided into five aliquots, and four of the five aliquots were sequenced. CD8 T cells were used in a methods study to benchmark molecular-identifier clustering-based TCR repertoire sequencing (MIDCIRS) and TCR RNA copy counting.

The library relied on PCR. The reads were generated on a NextSeq 500. Bulk TCR libraries were made following a previously described method, with the TCR primers given in Table S5. The Qiagen AllPrep DNA/RNA kit was used to purify total RNA. Before any analysis, reads coming from multiple sequencing runs of the same library were combined into one pool. In the authors' own workflow: Reads were retained only if the reads had an exact TCR constant sequence, and the retained reads were trimmed to 150 nt and grouped according to their 12-nt molecular barcodes. Reads inside each barcode group were sub-clustered using a 15% Levenshtein threshold, and a quality-weighted consensus sequence was constructed for each RNA molecule. Non-functional sequences were excluded, and lower-count sequences lying one edit away from another sequence were also excluded. Based on fitting two negative binomial distributions, any barcode sub-cluster with under 20% of the maximum read count was discarded. TCRdb trimmed the raw reads at Q25, called clones with MiXCR and kept productive beta chains. When rows share a CDR3 protein, they turn into one entry using the most common DNA and genes. Clone size and V and J calls follow TCRdb, not the original study. Across this sample there are more than 450,000 distinct CDR3 sequences, with about 25% seen only once. The ten largest clones capture just over 0.75% of the sample.

Results and caveats for the whole study, not just this receptor: Identical TCR molecules sharing a barcode could cause highly expanded clone sizes to be underestimated. In CMV-specific effector cells, clones with more than 20 RNA copies contained over 97% of molecules, whereas in naive cells such clones contained under 1% of molecules. Modeling indicated approximately 2.7 TCR RNA copies recovered per cell, compared with 7.5 to 10 by digital PCR, which implies a capture efficiency of approximately 30%. Even against a background of some 920,000 naive CD8 T cells, spiked-in Jurkat TCR RNA amounting to a single cell's worth was reported to be detectable. When barcode sub-clustering was not used, chimeric consensus sequences inflated TCR diversity, with chimeras reaching as high as 47%. The naive libraries included spiked-in Jurkat TCR RNA (about nine copies' worth), and this Jurkat TCR RNA is not part of the donor repertoire.

Libraries of naive CD8 T cells were built from approximately 20,000 to 1,000,000 sorted cells, with 10%, 30% or 50% of the purified RNA used. Naive CD8 T cells were FACS-sorted as CD8+CD4-CCR7+CD45RA+ on a BD FACSAria II into RLT Plus buffer. To test detection sensitivity, Jurkat RNA equivalent to more than 8 TCR copies was spiked into samples of about 18,000-1,000,000 naive CD8 T cells. Enrichment of CD8 T cells was done with RosetteSep CD8+ T Cell Enrichment Cocktail plus Ficoll-Paque, and ACK red cell lysis came afterward. The junction shows trimming of 10 bases on V and 0 bases on J, plus 16 bases between the germline ends. Taken from the germline V gene (reference sequence), the CDR1 and CDR2 loops are MNHNY and SVGAGI. Spanning cysteine to phenylalanine, the CDR3 consists of 15 amino acids. Of all the DNA, just the CDR3 is kept, 45 bases in frame from base 1.

In this chain, TRBV6-6 is recombined with TRBJ1-5, with TRBD1 as a weak D call on 6 bases. Sequenced sample: naive CD8+ T cells from blood, with Jurkat cell RNA spiked in. The cell subset or site label, as the study defines it: FACS-sorted CD8+CD4-CCR7+CD45RA+ naive T cells. This receptor was taken from a human donor in good health. Some libraries in this study had Jurkat cell RNA spiked in. This receptor carries the CDR3 CATYRDTYSNQPQHF. The DNA is as follows: TGTGCCACCTACCGGGACACCTATAGCAATCAGCCCCAGCATTTT.